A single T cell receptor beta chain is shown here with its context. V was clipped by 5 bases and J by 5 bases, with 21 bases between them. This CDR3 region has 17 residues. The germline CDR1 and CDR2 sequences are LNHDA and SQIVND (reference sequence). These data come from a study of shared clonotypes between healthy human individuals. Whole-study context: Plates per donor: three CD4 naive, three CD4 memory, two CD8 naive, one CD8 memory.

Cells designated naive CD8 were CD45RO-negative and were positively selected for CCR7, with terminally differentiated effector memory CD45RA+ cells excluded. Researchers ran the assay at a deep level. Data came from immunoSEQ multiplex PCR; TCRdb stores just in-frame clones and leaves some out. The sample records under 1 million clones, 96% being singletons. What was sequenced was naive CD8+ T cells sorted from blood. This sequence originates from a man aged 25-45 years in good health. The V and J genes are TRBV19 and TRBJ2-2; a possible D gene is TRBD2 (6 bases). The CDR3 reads CASSPPMTRLPTGELFF. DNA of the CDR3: TGTGCCAGTAGTCCGCCCATGACTAGATTGCCAACCGGGGAGCTGTTTTTT.